These 14 T cell receptor beta chains were all obtained from the same sample, sequenced in a study of tumor-infiltrating lymphocytes in glioblastoma multiforme (dated by TCRdb to about 2017). Instrument on record: Illumina HiSeq 2500. A modified ARM-PCR protocol with multiple V-beta primers and a C-beta primer was used to build TCRB libraries from RNA via three nested multiplex PCR rounds. TCRdb reprocessing: public reads trimmed at Q25 with fastp, clones called with MiXCR, in-frame beta chains kept. Every entry covers one CDR3 protein and lists the most common genes and DNA from its rows. The sample table shows about 8,400 distinct CDR3 sequences, and around 74% are seen once. The ten top clones hold roughly 50% of the sample. Sequences were obtained from brain tumor tissue. Receptors were obtained from a male donor with glioblastoma.

The chain is built from TRBV11-1 and TRBJ2-1, with D perhaps matching TRBD1 (8 bases). Between the trimmed V and J ends, which lost 5 bases and 14 bases, there was a span of 19 bases. CDR3 size: 13 residues. In germline, CDR1 is SGHAT, CDR2 FQDESV (reference sequence). DNA of the CDR3: TGTGCCAGCAGCACAGGGGGGCTAGCGGTAAAGTTCTTC. It is translated as CASSTGGLAVKFF.

The chain joins TRBV20-1 to TRBJ2-5, with 7 nucleotides matching TRBD1. CDR3 length equals 15 residues. In germline, CDR1 is DFQATT, CDR2 SNEGSKA (reference sequence). Trimming at V came to 0 bases and at J to 4 bases, leaving 8 bases not matched to a gene. CDR3 sequence: CSARDGSRGTETQYF. The CDR3 coding sequence is TGCAGTGCTAGAGACGGTTCCAGGGGGACAGAGACCCAGTACTTC.

Concerning this clonotype: Relative to the germline gene, one junction end is altered; a read error may explain this. The V gene is TRBV11-2, the J gene TRBJ2-5; D is ambiguous. From germline, CDR1 is SGHAT and CDR2 FQNNGV. The CDR3 is made up of 16 amino acids. The CDR3 DNA is TGTGCCAGCAGCTTAGGTACGGCATCCAAACAAGAGACCCATAACTTC. Translated, it gives CASSLGTASKQETHNF. Complete variable domain (other parts from reference TRBV11-2 and TRBJ2-5): EAGVAQSPRYKIIEKRQSVAFWCNPISGHATLYWYQQILGQGPKLLIQFQNNGVVDDSQLPKDRFSAERLKGVDSTLKIQPAKLEDSAVYLCASSLGTASKQETHNFGPGTRLLVL.

With respect to this clonotype: The germline gene is not matched at one end of the junction; a read error may be the cause. The J gene is TRBJ2-5, the V gene TRBV11-2; no clear D gene. The CDR3 sequence is 16 residues long. Germline CDR1 is SGHAT and CDR2 is FQNNGV. Written as DNA, the CDR3 is TGTCCCAGCAGCTTAGGTACGGCAGCCAAACAAGTGACACAGTACTTC. This encodes CPSSLGTAAKQVTQYF.

V usage is TRBV11-2 and J usage is TRBJ1-1; D possibly corresponds to TRBD1 (5 bases). Germline V lookup: CDR1 SGHAT, CDR2 FQNNGV. This CDR3 comprises 13 residues. V gave up 8 bases and J gave up 1 base, with 11 bases separating them. CDR3 in amino acids: CASGRQTNTEAFF. In DNA, the CDR3 is TGTGCCAGCGGCAGACAGACGAACACTGAAGCTTTCTTT. The complete variable domain, with remaining parts taken from reference TRBV11-2 and TRBJ1-1, reads EAGVAQSPRYKIIEKRQSVAFWCNPISGHATLYWYQQILGQGPKLLIQFQNNGVVDDSQLPKDRFSAERLKGVDSTLKIQPAKLEDSAVYLCASGRQTNTEAFFGQGTRLTVV.

This sequence joins TRBV11-2 and TRBJ2-1, with a weak D call TRBD2 (6 bases). The ends were cut back, 8 bases at V and 7 bases at J, with 21 bases in the middle. CDR1 is SGHAT, CDR2 FQNNGV, per germline. The CDR3 consists of 15 residues. CDR3 DNA sequence: TGTGCCAGCTGCTATGGTACTAGCAGGTTAAATGAGCAGTTCTTC. Its protein product is CASCYGTSRLNEQFF.

This clonotype was counted once. The junction departs from germline at one end; a sequencing error may be responsible. This chain joins TRBV29-1 and TRBJ2-7, with 7 bases matching TRBD2. The CDR3 sequence is 14 residues long. Germline V gene data show CDR1 as SQVTM and CDR2 as ANQGSEA. The CDR3: CSVNGASGFHEQYF. The CDR3 nucleotides read TGCAGCGTGAATGGGGCTAGCGGATTCCATGAGCAGTACTTT.

The genes are TRBV7-8 and TRBJ1-1, with a weak D call TRBD1 (6 bases). Trimming took 0 bases from V and 7 from J, leaving 15 bases between them. The germline V gene encodes CDR1 SGHVS and CDR2 FQNEAQ. The CDR3 is 15 amino acids. CDR3 sequence reads: CASSLAWGGQHEAFF. CDR3 DNA sequence: TGTGCCAGCAGCTTAGCTTGGGGGGGGCAGCATGAAGCTTTCTTT.

Worth noting for this clonotype: Since a much larger clone is just one base distant, this may be a read error. The genes are TRBV12-3 or TRBV12-4 and TRBJ2-1, with TRBD2 matching over 7 bases. The CDR3 consists of 15 residues. The CDR3 spells CASSFLREWNNEQIF. The CDR3, as DNA: TGTGCCAGCAGCTTTTTGCGGGAGTGGAACAATGAGCAGATCTTC.

CDR3 in DNA: TGTGCCAGCAGTTTTCACAGGGTGAACACTGAAGCTTTCTTT. It translates to CASSFHRVNTEAFF. The chain is built from TRBV11-2 and TRBJ1-1; D is perhaps TRBD1 (6 bases). This CDR3 has 14 amino acids. Germline values: CDR1 SGHAT, CDR2 FQNNGV. V was clipped by 6 bases and J by 0 bases, with 11 bases between them.

This clonotype was detected only a few times. One end of the junction does not line up with germline, which may come from a read error. The chain is built from TRBV6-1 and TRBJ1-6, with D maybe TRBD1 (5 bases). The CDR3 covers 15 residues. Germline CDR1 MNHNS, CDR2 SASEGT. The CDR3 region is CASSEGGRPDSPLHF. The DNA of the CDR3 is TGTGCCAGCAGTGAAGGGGGGAGGCCGGATTCACCCCTCCACTTC.

The chain uses TRBV7-8 and TRBJ2-7; weak D call: TRBD2 (5 bases). Germline V gives CDR1 SGHVS, CDR2 FQNEAQ. CDR3 size: 15 residues. V was shortened by 1 base and J by 5 bases, with 15 bases between the two germline ends. For the CDR3, the DNA is TGTGCCAGCAGCTTAGAGCCTGGTGACGGGGACGAGCAGTACTTC. Translated: CASSLEPGDGDEQYF.

This clonotype is classed as medium-sized (0.01 to 0.1%). The chain combines TRBV4-1 with TRBJ2-1; 9 nucleotides match TRBD2. The CDR3 is 17 residues long. V lost 1 base to trimming and J lost 0 bases; unmatched junction nucleotides: 4. Per the germline V gene, CDR1 is MGHRA and CDR2 is YSYEKL. The CDR3 here is CASSQGTSESSYNEQFF. The CDR3 nucleotides are TGCGCCAGCAGCCAAGGGACTAGCGAGAGCTCCTACAATGAGCAGTTCTTC.

Worth noting for this clonotype: The DNA is left out, because the CDR3 cannot be placed on it with certainty; the CDR3 is given as TCRdb lists it. J is TRBJ2-1 and V is TRBV11-2; the DNA was not used to check the table's D call, TRBD1. Germline V gene lookup returns CDR1 SGHAT and CDR2 FQNNGV. The CDR3 is 21 residues long, counting both termini. CDR3 protein: CASSIYLCSTRDVSSYNEQFF.